Below are 30 T cell receptor beta chains sequenced from a single sample in a study of OX40 agonist ivuxolimab in advanced cancers. The table came from immunoSEQ multiplex PCR; TCRdb's copy has only in-frame clones and leaves some out. Counted here are about 72,000 clones, over 85% occurring once; the ten biggest clones make up around 2.4%. The sample in question was CD4+ or CD8+ T cells sorted from blood, obtained in a trial of the OX40 agonist ivuxolimab. Receptor source: an adult with an advanced solid tumor such as melanoma, head and neck, liver or kidney cancer.

The chain has TRBV25-1 and TRBJ2-3, with 9 bases that match TRBD2. The ends lost 9 bases at V and 2 bases at J; junction bases unmatched: 9. The CDR3 is made up of 15 amino acids. Germline assignment: CDR1 MGHDK and CDR2 SYGVNS. The CDR3 here is CASRSGGSATDTQYF. DNA for the CDR3: TGTGCCAGTAGAAGCGGGGGGTCTGCCACAGATACGCAGTATTTT.

This chain links TRBV29-1 with TRBJ2-1; D unresolved. CDR3 length equals 14 residues. Germline CDR1 is SQVTM and CDR2 is ANQGSEA. V was shortened by 2 bases and J by 4 bases, with 12 bases between the two germline ends. The CDR3, as DNA: TGCAGCGTTGAATACTCAAAGCTTTACAATGAGCAGTTCTTC. Translated, it gives CSVEYSKLYNEQFF.

The rearrangement uses TRBV5-8 and TRBJ1-4, with D unclear. The CDR3 length is 12 residues. Between the trimmed V and J ends, which lost 0 bases and 8 bases, there was a span of 5 bases. Germline CDR1 and CDR2: SGHTS and YDEGEE. CDR3 loop: CASSLDGEKLFF. The CDR3 DNA is TGTGCCAGCAGCTTGGATGGGGAAAAACTGTTTTTT.

J is TRBJ1-5 and V is TRBV10-3; 7 nucleotides line up with TRBD1. V lost 5 bases to trimming and J lost 7 bases; unmatched junction nucleotides: 5. Germline CDR1 ENHRY, CDR2 SYGVKD. This CDR3 is 13 amino acids long. This CDR3 reads CAISQGERQPQHF. CDR3 sequence (DNA): TGTGCCATCAGTCAGGGGGAACGGCAGCCCCAGCATTTT.

This sequence joins TRBV28 and TRBJ1-5; D is ambiguous. The CDR3 has 10 amino acids. Germline lookup yields CDR1 MDHEN and CDR2 SYDVKM. With 4 bases removed from V and 5 bases from J, the gap between germline ends came to 0 bases. Here the CDR3 reads CASSYQPQHF. CDR3 bases: TGTGCCAGCAGTTATCAGCCCCAGCATTTT.

The chain couples TRBV6-5 to TRBJ1-2; 10 nucleotides align to TRBD1. V lost 4 bases to trimming and J lost 7 bases; unmatched junction nucleotides: 9. Germline CDR1 MNHEY, CDR2 SVGAGI. The CDR3 length is 15 residues. CDR3 sequence reads: CASSSPGTGVRGYTF. The CDR3 nucleotides are TGTGCCAGCAGTTCCCCCGGGACAGGGGTTCGTGGCTACACCTTC.

V usage is TRBV7-2 and J usage is TRBJ2-5; D is uncertain. Trimming cost V 3 bases and J 2 bases, with 7 bases left between them. Germline V gives CDR1 SGHTA, CDR2 FQGNSA. The CDR3 is 13 residues long. CDR3 in amino acids: CASSFAPQETQYF. CDR3 nucleotides: TGTGCCAGCAGCTTTGCCCCTCAAGAGACCCAGTACTTC.

The rearrangement uses TRBV19 and TRBJ2-7, with D perhaps being TRBD1 or TRBD2 (6 bases each). The CDR3 contains 14 residues. The V end lost 10 bases, the J end lost 2 bases, and 18 bases lay between the germline ends. Germline V lookup: CDR1 LNHDA, CDR2 SQIVND (reference sequence). As DNA, the CDR3 is TGTGCCACCACCGTGACAGGCGGGACCTACGAGCAGTACTTC. It is translated as CATTVTGGTYEQYF. The full variable domain, completed using reference TRBV19 and TRBJ2-7, is DGGITQSPKYLFRKEGQNVTLSCEQNLNHDAMYWYRQDPGQGLRLIYYSQIVNDFQKGDIAEGYSVSREKKESFPLTVTSAQKNPTAFYLCATTVTGGTYEQYFGPGTRLTVT.

The rearrangement links TRBV20-1 to TRBJ2-7; D gene unclear. The CDR3 extends over 11 amino acids. Germline CDR1 and CDR2: DFQATT and SNEGSKA (reference sequence). V gave up 4 bases and J gave up 6 bases, with 10 bases separating them. Written as DNA, the CDR3 is TGCAGTGCTAAGGGCCGTGCCGAGCAGTACTTC. This codes for CSAKGRAEQYF.

The genes are TRBV11-1 and TRBJ2-4; possibly TRBD1 for D (6 bases). Germline-derived CDR1 and CDR2 are SGHAT and FQDESV (reference sequence). This CDR3 is built from 14 residues. The V end was cut by 6 bases, the J end by 1 base, with 10 bases between. The CDR3 loop is CASSLQGAKNIQYF. In DNA, the CDR3 is TGTGCCAGCAGTTTGCAGGGGGCCAAAAACATTCAGTACTTC.

The chain carries TRBV7-2 and TRBJ2-5; 7 bases map to TRBD2. V shed 3 bases and J 2 bases; nucleotides not matched to a gene: 3. This CDR3 is built from 14 residues. In germline, CDR1 is SGHTA, CDR2 FQGNSA. The CDR3 bases are TGTGCCAGCAGCTTCCAAGCGGGGCAAGAGACCCAGTACTTC. As protein: CASSFQAGQETQYF.

The gene calls are TRBV6-5 and TRBJ1-5; 10 bases align to TRBD1. Germline V gives CDR1 MNHEY, CDR2 SVGAGI. V trimming: 7 bases; J trimming: 9 bases; junction bases outside the gene matches: 6. CDR3 length: 13 amino acids. DNA of the CDR3: TGTGCCAGCAAAGGACAGGGGGACGGGCCCCAGCATTTT. Its translation is CASKGQGDGPQHF.

V and J are TRBV28 and TRBJ2-7; D not resolved. CDR1 is MDHEN, CDR2 SYDVKM, per germline. The V and J ends lost 6 bases and 3 bases respectively, with 9 bases between them. This CDR3 is 12 amino acids long. CDR3 amino acids: CASSGLYYEQYF. The CDR3 nucleotides are TGTGCCAGCAGCGGGCTGTACTACGAGCAGTACTTC. Supplemented by reference TRBV28 and TRBJ2-7, the full variable domain reads DVKVTQSSRYLVKRTGEKVFLECVQDMDHENMFWYRQDPGLGLRLIYFSYDVKMKEKGDIPEGYSVSREKKERFSLILESASTNQTSMYLCASSGLYYEQYFGPGTRLTVT.

This rearrangement joins TRBV6-1 to TRBJ2-7; D gene ambiguous. The V and J ends lost 7 bases and 3 bases respectively, with 7 bases between them. Germline assignment: CDR1 MNHNS and CDR2 SASEGT. This CDR3 region has 11 residues. The CDR3 loop reads CASKKRYEQYF. CDR3 nucleotide sequence: TGTGCCAGCAAGAAACGCTACGAGCAGTACTTC.

The J gene is TRBJ1-5, the V gene TRBV28; 7 bases line up with TRBD1. The germline gives CDR1 MDHEN, CDR2 SYDVKM. The CDR3 has 16 residues. J was trimmed by 4 bases and V by 5 bases; bases with no gene match: 11. Here the CDR3 reads CASSTHRGEANQPQHF. The DNA of the CDR3 is TGTGCCAGCAGTACCCACAGGGGTGAGGCGAATCAGCCCCAGCATTTT.

The chain joins TRBV6-6 to TRBJ1-2, with a tentative D call TRBD1 (5 bases). This CDR3 region has 14 residues. In germline, CDR1 is MNHNY, CDR2 SVGAGI (reference sequence). Trimming shortened V by 7 bases and J by 8 bases, and 20 bases separated the two germline ends. The CDR3 here is CASTLVGGGSGYTF. For the CDR3, the DNA is TGTGCCAGCACCCTAGTTGGTGGGGGGTCGGGCTACACCTTC.

This clone was seen just once. In the same sample, other DNA sequences code for this CDR3. The genes are TRBV5-4 and TRBJ2-7, with TRBD2 matching 9 bases. The CDR3 totals 14 residues. CDR1 and CDR2 from the germline V gene are SGHNT and YYREEE (reference sequence). With V trimmed by 0 bases and J by 3 bases, 1 base remained unmatched. CDR3 region: CASSLGRGGYEQYF. The CDR3 DNA reads TGTGCCAGCAGCTTGGGGCGGGGGGGCTACGAGCAGTACTTC. Based on the CDR3 plus reference TRBV5-4 and TRBJ2-7, the full variable domain is ETGVTQSPTHLIKTRGQQVTLRCSSQSGHNTVSWYQQALGQGPQFIFQYYREEENGRGNFPPRFSGLQFPNYSSELNVNALELDDSALYLCASSLGRGGYEQYFGPGTRLTVT.

The chain carries TRBV5-1 and TRBJ1-2, with D hard to call. Germline values: CDR1 SGHRS, CDR2 YFSETQ. Trimming stripped 1 base from V and 6 bases from J, with 10 bases between. The CDR3 runs to 13 residues. The CDR3 loop reads CASSLSIEDGYTF. The CDR3 region has the DNA TGCGCCAGCAGCTTGTCGATCGAGGATGGCTACACCTTC.

CDR3 nucleotides: TGTGCCAGCAGTAGGTCCGACCCCTCGGCTGAGCAGTACTTC. Translating it yields CASSRSDPSAEQYF. This chain uses TRBV6-1 with TRBJ2-7; D gene uncertain. The CDR3 contains 14 residues. CDR1 and CDR2 from the germline V gene are MNHNS and SASEGT. Between the trimmed V and J ends, which lost 5 bases and 7 bases, there was a span of 18 bases.

V gene TRBV6-6 combines with J gene TRBJ2-1; 7 bases are a match to TRBD2. Germline-derived CDR1 and CDR2 are MNHNY and SVGAGI (reference sequence). Losses at the gene ends were 0 bases for V and 3 bases for J; bases not matched to a gene: 2. The CDR3 sequence is 15 residues long. The CDR3 coding sequence is TGTGCCAGCAGTTACTCGGGGGGGGGCTACAATGAGCAGTTCTTC. Protein: CASSYSGGGYNEQFF.

Only a few counts were recorded for this clone. CDR3 in amino acids: CASSEFGDWSPLHF. The DNA of the CDR3 is TGTGCCAGCAGTGAATTCGGGGATTGGTCACCCCTCCACTTT. The chain has TRBV25-1 and TRBJ1-6, with D hard to call. The germline gives CDR1 MGHDK, CDR2 SYGVNS. V lost 1 base to trimming and J lost 10 bases, with 11 bases between them. The CDR3 has 14 residues.

V usage is TRBV19 and J usage is TRBJ1-5; D remains ambiguous. The CDR3 runs to 15 residues. Trimming shortened V by 1 base and J by 4 bases, and 11 bases separated the two germline ends. Looked up from germline, CDR1 is LNHDA and CDR2 is SQIVND (reference sequence). The CDR3 loop reads CASSIGRSRNQPQHF. The CDR3 nucleotides are TGTGCCAGTAGTATAGGCAGGTCAAGGAATCAGCCCCAGCATTTT.

The V and J genes are TRBV5-1 and TRBJ1-4; no firm D call. The CDR3 extends over 15 amino acids. V was pared by 4 bases and J by 8 bases, with 18 bases between. Germline CDR1 reads SGHRS; CDR2 reads YFSETQ. In DNA form, the CDR3 reads TGCGCCAGCAGCCCCGGGGTACTCCAGAAGGAAAAACTGTTTTTT. It is translated as CASSPGVLQKEKLFF.

This clone is medium-sized by share. The chain has TRBV28 and TRBJ1-1; 8 nucleotides agree with TRBD1. This CDR3 is 15 amino acids long. Trimming removed 5 bases from V and 1 base from J; junction bases left unmatched: 6. Germline V gives CDR1 MDHEN, CDR2 SYDVKM. This CDR3 reads CASSTTGTGNTEAFF. The CDR3 bases are TGTGCCAGCAGTACAACCGGGACAGGGAACACTGAAGCTTTCTTT.

The V call is TRBV19, the J call TRBJ1-1, with 8 bases aligning to TRBD1. The CDR3 runs 14 residues. After removal of 6 bases from V and 5 bases from J, the junction contained 8 bases not matched to a gene. Germline values: CDR1 LNHDA, CDR2 SQIVND (reference sequence). The CDR3 nucleotides are TGTGCCAGTAGCTCCGGACAGGGATGGACTGAAGCTTTCTTT. It translates to CASSSGQGWTEAFF. Full variable domain (remainder filled in from reference TRBV19 and TRBJ1-1): DGGITQSPKYLFRKEGQNVTLSCEQNLNHDAMYWYRQDPGQGLRLIYYSQIVNDFQKGDIAEGYSVSREKKESFPLTVTSAQKNPTAFYLCASSSGQGWTEAFFGQGTRLTVV.

The V call is TRBV5-1, the J call TRBJ1-1, with D maybe TRBD1 (5 bases). Germline V gene sequence: CDR1 SGHRS, CDR2 YFSETQ. The CDR3 length is 13 residues. The V end was cut by 0 bases, the J end by 3 bases, with 6 bases between. This CDR3 reads CASSLGGDTEAFF. CDR3 in DNA: TGCGCCAGCAGCTTGGGAGGGGACACTGAAGCTTTCTTT.

The chain links TRBV18 to TRBJ1-1; weak D call: TRBD1 (5 bases). CDR1 is KGHSH and CDR2 is LQKENI in the germline V gene. Trimming cost V 6 bases and J 1 base, with 12 bases left between them. This CDR3 contains 14 residues. The CDR3 nucleotides are TGTGCCAGCTCCACCAGGGACGGGAACACTGAAGCTTTCTTT. Translating it yields CASSTRDGNTEAFF.

This clone has just one count. The chain uses TRBV6-5 and TRBJ1-1, with D uncertain. CDR1 and CDR2 (germline): MNHEY, SVGAGI. Between the trimmed V and J ends, which lost 7 bases and 3 bases, there was a span of 6 bases. The CDR3 covers 11 residues. In nucleotides, the CDR3 is TGTGCCAGCATTTATCACACTGAAGCTTTCTTT. Protein sequence: CASIYHTEAFF.

This chain joins TRBV5-4 and TRBJ1-3; D may be TRBD1 (6 bases). This CDR3 has 16 amino acids. CDR1 SGHNT and CDR2 YYREEE come from the germline V gene (reference sequence). The ends were cut back, 5 bases at V and 2 bases at J, with 17 bases in the middle. Written as DNA, the CDR3 is TGTGCCAGCAGTCCGGACAGCCTGTTAGCTGGAAACACCATATATTTT. It yields the protein CASSPDSLLAGNTIYF.

The rearrangement uses TRBV4-1 and TRBJ1-5, with D tentatively TRBD1 (5 bases). The germline CDR1 and CDR2 sequences are MGHRA and YSYEKL. CDR3 length: 16 amino acids. With 1 base removed from V and 8 bases from J, the gap between germline ends came to 18 bases. This CDR3 is CASSQGVAGTGKPQHF. CDR3 nucleotide sequence: TGCGCCAGCAGCCAAGGGGTGGCGGGGACCGGGAAGCCCCAGCATTTT.